These 10 T cell receptor beta chains share one sample of origin, sequenced in a study of OX40 agonist ivuxolimab in advanced cancers. To prepare the library, the immunoSEQ multiplex PCR assay was applied. Not all clones reach the TCRdb copy of this immuneACCESS table, which keeps in-frame sequences only. Checked studies attribute under half of the gap to unresolved V genes and leave the rest unexplained. The sample table contains 60,000 or so clones; only one count was recorded for around four fifths of them. Clones ranked in the top ten supply 3% to 4% of the sample. The material was CD4+ or CD8+ T cells sorted from blood, obtained in a trial of the OX40 agonist ivuxolimab. The receptors derive from an adult with an advanced solid tumor such as melanoma, head and neck, liver or kidney cancer.

The V and J genes are TRBV7-2 and TRBJ2-2; 8 bases fit TRBD2. The CDR3 runs to 14 residues. The V gene end was trimmed by 7 bases and the J gene end by 4 bases; junction bases not matched to a gene: 5. The germline V gene has CDR1 SGHTA and CDR2 FQGNSA. As DNA, the CDR3 is TGTGCCAGCAACCCGGGGGGGCCCACCGGGGAGCTGTTTTTT. Residues: CASNPGGPTGELFF. The variable domain in full, with the rest retrieved from reference TRBV7-2 and TRBJ2-2, is GAGVSQSPSNKVTEKGKDVELRCDPISGHTALYWYRQSLGQGLEFLIYFQGNSAPDKSGLPSDRFSAERTGGSVSTLTIQRTQQEDSAVYLCASNPGGPTGELFFGEGSRLTVL.

The genes are TRBV6-5 and TRBJ1-1; 7 nucleotides line up with TRBD1. The V and J ends lost 8 bases and 1 base, in that order; junction bases with no gene match: 7. The CDR3 totals 14 residues. Germline CDR1 is MNHEY and CDR2 is SVGAGI. CDR3 DNA sequence: TGTGCCAGCGCGCGGGACAGACAGAACACTGAAGCTTTCTTT. Residues: CASARDRQNTEAFF.

The chain couples TRBV5-8 to TRBJ2-2; 7 nucleotides agree with TRBD1. The CDR3 is 15 amino acids. Germline V gene sequence: CDR1 SGHTS, CDR2 YDEGEE. V trimming: 7 bases; J trimming: 5 bases; junction bases outside the gene matches: 11. The DNA for the CDR3 is TGTGCCAGCTCTTTGGAGACAGGGATAACCGGGGAGCTGTTTTTT. This codes for CASSLETGITGELFF.

The chain carries TRBV5-1 and TRBJ2-3; 9 bases fit TRBD2. The CDR3 has 14 residues. CDR1 is SGHRS and CDR2 is YFSETQ in the germline V gene. After removal of 4 bases from V and 6 bases from J, the junction contained 6 bases not matched to a gene. DNA of the CDR3: TGCGCCAGCAGCCCAGCGGGGGGTTATGATACGCAGTATTTT. Protein: CASSPAGGYDTQYF. The variable domain in full, with the rest retrieved from reference TRBV5-1 and TRBJ2-3, is KAGVTQTPRYLIKTRGQQVTLSCSPISGHRSVSWYQQTPGQGLQFLFEYFSETQRNKGNFPGRFSGRQFSNSRSEMNVSTLELGDSALYLCASSPAGGYDTQYFGPGTRLTVL.

CDR3 loop: CASSRNGELFF. CDR3 nucleotides: TGTGCCAGCAGCCGTAACGGGGAGCTGTTTTTT. The gene calls are TRBV11-2 and TRBJ2-2; D not resolved. Trimming removed 5 bases from V and 7 bases from J, with 5 bases in between. The germline V gene encodes CDR1 SGHAT and CDR2 FQNNGV. The CDR3 is made up of 11 amino acids.

This chain uses TRBV5-4 with TRBJ2-3; D is uncertain. The germline CDR1 and CDR2 sequences are SGHNT and YYREEE (reference sequence). V lost 2 bases, J lost 2 bases, and 15 bases lay in between. CDR3 length equals 16 residues. Written as DNA, the CDR3 is TGTGCCAGCAGCTTTGAGAGTAGCCGCTTCACAGATACGCAGTATTTT. Its translation: CASSFESSRFTDTQYF.

This rearrangement joins TRBV20-1 to TRBJ1-2; TRBD1 is a possible D gene (5 bases). This CDR3 contains 11 residues. CDR1 is DFQATT and CDR2 is SNEGSKA in the germline V gene (reference sequence). V shed 3 bases and J shed 5 bases, with 7 bases lying between them. The CDR3: CSARGQYGYTF. The DNA for the CDR3 is TGCAGTGCTAGGGGGCAATATGGCTACACCTTC.

CDR3 DNA sequence: TGTGCCAGCAGCCTAATTTTCACCGGGGAGCTGTTTTTT. As protein: CASSLIFTGELFF. The J gene is TRBJ2-2, the V gene TRBV9; D not resolved. CDR1 is SGDLS, CDR2 YYNGEE, per germline. V was pared by 4 bases and J by 4 bases, with 8 bases between. The CDR3 has 13 amino acids.

This chain uses TRBV7-9 with TRBJ2-3; the D gene could be TRBD1 or TRBD2 (6 bases each). Germline-derived CDR1 and CDR2 are SEHNR and FQNEAQ (reference sequence). This CDR3 is 15 amino acids long. V was pared by 2 bases and J by 0 bases, with 9 bases between. CDR3 amino acids: CASSLQGTSTDTQYF. The CDR3 DNA follows: TGTGCCAGCAGCTTACAGGGGACTAGCACAGATACGCAGTATTTT.

This CDR3 is CASSSKYAIYF. CDR3 DNA: TGTGCCAGCAGTTCTAAGTACGCCATATATTTT. The J gene is TRBJ1-3, the V gene TRBV6-1; unclear D gene. Trimming took 5 bases from V and 11 from J, leaving 10 bases between them. The germline CDR1 and CDR2 sequences are MNHNS and SASEGT. This CDR3 is 11 amino acids long.